This T cell receptor (beta chain) emerged from a study of blood T cell repertoires in COVID-19. Study details: The study drew acute and convalescent COVID-19 samples from the United States, Italy and Spain. The analysed material was cDNA or gDNA that came from T cells, B-cell-depleted T cells, or PBMCs.

Per the original data handling: Amplification with reference gene primers provided the estimates of nucleated cell counts. This table comes from immunoSEQ multiplex PCR, and its TCRdb copy is limited to in-frame clones, with some not included. V, J and clone size are those of that table, while D and trimming were read from the DNA. The sample has 25,000 to 30,000 clones; about three quarters are singletons. The CDR3 has 16 residues. From germline, CDR1 is SGHRS and CDR2 YFSETQ. The trim removed 2 bases at V and 5 bases at J, leaving 10 bases unmatched. The sequence was obtained from a boy aged 2 to 9 with active or convalescent COVID-19. Sequencing input: peripheral blood. The chain uses TRBV5-1 and TRBJ2-1, with TRBD2 matching 7 bases. CDR3 region: CASSFSLASGHNEQFF. CDR3 nucleotide sequence: TGCGCCAGCAGCTTTAGCTTGGCTAGCGGCCACAATGAGCAGTTCTTC. The complete variable domain, with remaining parts taken from reference TRBV5-1 and TRBJ2-1, reads KAGVTQTPRYLIKTRGQQVTLSCSPISGHRSVSWYQQTPGQGLQFLFEYFSETQRNKGNFPGRFSGRQFSNSRSEMNVSTLELGDSALYLCASSFSLASGHNEQFFGPGTRLTVL.